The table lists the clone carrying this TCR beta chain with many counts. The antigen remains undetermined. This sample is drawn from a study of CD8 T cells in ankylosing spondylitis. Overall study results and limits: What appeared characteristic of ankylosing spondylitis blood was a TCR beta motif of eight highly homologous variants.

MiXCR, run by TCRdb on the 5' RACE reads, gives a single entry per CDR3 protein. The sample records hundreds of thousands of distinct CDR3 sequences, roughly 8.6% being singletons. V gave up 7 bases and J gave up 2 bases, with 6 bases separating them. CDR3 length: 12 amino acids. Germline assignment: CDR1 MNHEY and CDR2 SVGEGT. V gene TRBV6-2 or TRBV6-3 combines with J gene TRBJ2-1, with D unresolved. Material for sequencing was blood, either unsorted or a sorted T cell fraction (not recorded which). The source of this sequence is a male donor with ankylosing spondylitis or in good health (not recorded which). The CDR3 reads CASIGAYNEQFF. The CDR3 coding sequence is TGTGCCAGCATTGGCGCCTACAATGAGCAGTTCTTC.